This T cell receptor beta chain originates from a study of cytomegalovirus exposure and HLA in healthy donors (dated by TCRdb to 2015 to 2018). As for the study more broadly: In an earlier analysis of roughly 590 of the donors, less than 350 Gb of sequence data and approximately 100 million unique TCR beta sequences from about 190 million T cells were reported. To predict cytomegalovirus infection status, the study combined high-throughput TCR immunosequencing, statistical association of individual TCRs with disease status, and machine learning. Rather than drawing on any new phenotypic data, the later analysis identified candidate immune exposures from TCR beta sequences and the way those sequences occurred across donors. The study profiled the T cell repertoires of hundreds of subjects by immunosequencing and related them to cytomegalovirus serostatus. The genetic ancestry cluster associated with self-reported Caucasian donors included about 81% of the roughly 360 genotyped donors. The number of donors typed differed by locus, with roughly 620-630 for A, B, C, DRB1 and DQB1, roughly 520 for DQA1, about 610 for DPA1, and around 450 for DPB1. The study aimed to test whether cataloging public T cell receptors could reveal signatures of past pathogen exposure. On average, approximately 250,000 unique TCR beta nucleotide sequences were sequenced per donor among 398 genotyped donors of the cohort, with 15% to 20% of those sequences being non-productive. In addition to the first cohort of 666 subjects, a separate validation cohort of 120 different subjects was used. All discovery cohort repertoires had been generated on a single sequencing platform. Class I and class II HLA loci were covered by the typing at four-digit resolution. About 280 gigabases of sequencing data and approximately 91 million unique TCR sequences made up an early release that covered nearly 650 HLA-typed donors. Four to six DR-DQ haplotypes were handled as single units for association and clustering, since linkage in the cohort was strong. A later genetic analysis used genome-wide SNP genotypes for about three fifths of the 666 donors, treating that subset as a discovery cohort. In an earlier analysis of a few hundred of the donors, high-throughput TCR beta sequencing was used to judge whether each TCR beta V gene segment behaved as functional or pseudogenic. To study patterns of TCR occurrence, a later analysis re-analyzed previously published TCR beta repertoires from several hundred donors and added high-resolution HLA genotyping. Donor age, sex, ethnicity and CMV serostatus were collected together with the repertoire data. Results and caveats for the whole study, not just this receptor: A later analysis found that most CMV-associated TCR beta chains appeared HLA-restricted, with HLA associations seemingly driven largely by CMV exposure. Specific HLA alleles were associated with 15,000 to 20,000 TCR beta sequences at a false discovery rate of 0.05 in a later analysis. Only TCR beta chains were sequenced in this cohort, and the absence of alpha or paired-chain data limited detectable features. Linkage disequilibrium might explain the correlated functional status among segregating V segments, but an unknown experimental factor could not be ruled out. An earlier analysis of approximately 530 of the donors showed that most TCR beta V segments appeared in productive rearrangements either about 90% or about 30% of the time, which broadly matched IMGT annotations. A cluster of highly shared sequence variants was judged likely to represent a technical artifact of the sequencing pipeline. The only immune exposure information available for the cohort was CMV serostatus. According to a later analysis, TCR association rates differed among HLA loci, with DRB1 alleles showing the most associated TCRs and HLA-C alleles showing the fewest. Most TCR sequences were seen in very few donors, while some public TCRs were found in many individuals. According to a later analysis, parvovirus B19, influenza, CMV and Epstein-Barr virus appeared linked to several top co-occurrence clusters. A further reported finding was that TCR beta sequences accurately predicted the HLA-A and HLA-B alleles for most subjects in the first cohort. An association between a missense DCLRE1C variant and V-gene and J-gene trimming of TCR beta chains was found in a later genetic analysis and replicated in an independent cohort. Approximately 18 rarely observed V segments, including chromosome 9 orphons, were excluded from the earlier analysis of 550 to 700 of the donors because counts were too low. The classifier was reported to diagnose cytomegalovirus status with high specificity and sensitivity in both the original and validation cohorts. Some IMGT-functional V segments, including TRBV6-2 and TRBV6-3, could not be distinguished by the 87-base-pair reads and were therefore excluded. Presence/absence analyses assumed roughly uniform sequencing depth across donors, an assumption that may not hold. In the study, some 160 TCR beta chains were listed as associated with cytomegalovirus. HLA typing was unavailable for some donors at each locus, so association tests used only the typed subset. Compared with equally common non-associated chains, HLA-associated TCR beta chains in a later analysis were more clonally expanded and had lower generation probabilities. Strong co-occurrence of HLA alleles, especially DR and DQ, made assigning TCR associations to individual alleles difficult. A few of the identified cytomegalovirus-associated TCR beta chains were confirmed in vitro to be specific for cytomegalovirus antigens. The authors suggested that the approach could potentially be generalized to other disease states and immunological phenotypes. According to a later genetic analysis, donors in an Asian-associated ancestry cluster had fewer N-insertions in productive TCRs than the roughly 700-donor mean.

Turning to this clone: Its antigen target is currently unknown. It has no much larger one-base neighbor in the sample; base qualities were not kept.

Library preparation employed the immunoSEQ multiplex PCR assay. A mixture of 60 forward primers for TCR Vbeta segments and 13 reverse primers for TCR Jbeta segments was used in the multiplex PCR. The CDR3 region of rearranged TCR beta genes was amplified from genomic DNA by a multiplex PCR assay. On the Illumina HiSeq System, the amplified TCR beta libraries were sequenced as 87-base-pair reads. As for the original processing: Across the 500 to 700 repertoires, a later analysis counted 80 million or so unique TCR beta chains, 9.5 million to 12 million of which were shared by at least two donors. To remove PCR and sequencing errors, raw reads were error-corrected and collapsed into unique sequences using a nearest-neighbor algorithm that merged closely related sequences. To assign V, D and J gene segments, CDR3 sequences were aligned to IMGT reference sequences. For a sequence to be retained, a match of at least six nucleotides was required to both a V gene segment and a J gene segment. Rearrangements were called productive when the CDR3 lacked stop codons and stayed in frame with V and J; all others were non-productive. Following IMGT convention, CDR3 was defined as the stretch from the second conserved V-encoded cysteine up to the conserved J-encoded phenylalanine. The earlier analysis of about 620 of the donors excluded sequences that lacked an unambiguous match to a single V gene segment. In an earlier analysis of some 590 of the donors, a V segment was called functional when productive rearrangements were above 56.7%, and segregating when the standard deviation between donors exceeded 5%. A statistical classification framework was built to diagnose cytomegalovirus status from the catalog of TCR beta chain sequences. A later analysis assigned V and J genes by comparing TCR nucleotide sequences with IMGT/GENE-DB human TR gene sequences. In a later analysis, CDR3 sequences and most-parsimonious VDJ recombination scenarios were assigned using the TCRdist pipeline. In a later analysis, each TCR beta chain was defined by its CDR3 amino acid sequence together with its V-gene family, and reads lacking a unique V-gene family were excluded. In a later analysis, around 650 highly shared, low-generation-probability nucleotide sequences were removed to address suspected cross-contamination and a sequencing artifact. In a later analysis, a clonal expansion index was calculated for each public chain from normalized within-repertoire ranks of inferred template counts. A later analysis computed generation probabilities with a VDJ recombination model fitted to out-of-frame rearrangements, and checked the results against IGoR. A later analysis scored TCR-TCR, TCR-HLA and TCR-CMV co-occurrence with hypergeometric tests, applying a repertoire-size bias correction to TCR pairs. False discovery rates were estimated in a later analysis by permuting HLA or CMV assignments 20 times. A later analysis grouped co-occurring TCRs with DBSCAN, adding TCRdist sequence similarity when clustering within HLA-allele-positive subsets. Co-occurrence clustering excluded repertoires with fewer than 30,000 or more than 120,000 public chains, plus five with anomalous nucleotide sharing. The table was pulled from immuneACCESS by TCRdb, which kept in-frame rearrangements only. Such tables lose some clones; where checked, under half of the loss comes from unresolved V genes, and the rest has no known cause. V and J calls and clone size come straight from that table; D and trimming were deduced from the DNA. Counted in this sample were approximately 170,000 clones; about 62% of them appeared once. The top ten clonotypes cover around 2.9% of the sample.

V lost 5 bases and J lost 0 bases; the stretch between them is 11 bases long. Via the germline V gene (reference sequence), CDR1 is MNHEY and CDR2 SMNVEV. Measured from the cysteine to the phenylalanine, the CDR3 is 15 residues long. Of the read, only the CDR3 DNA is kept; its 45 bases are in frame from base 1. The cohort was made up of approximately 670 healthy bone marrow donors. Cohort members were all nominally healthy when sampled, although unrecorded immune exposures were likely present. The donor was CMV seronegative and belonged to the group of around 400 seronegative cohort members. A peripheral blood sample was provided by each donor, and peripheral blood mononuclear cells were used for TCR beta sequencing. Genomic DNA extraction from the blood cell samples was performed with the Qiagen DNeasy Blood Extraction Kit.

The sequenced material came from PBMCs. This clonotype originated in a man in his forties or fifties in good health and CMV-seronegative. The chain uses TRBV27 and TRBJ2-1; the D gene is unclear. The nucleotides are TGTGCCAGCAGTCCCCGTGGTAGCTCCTACAATGAGCAGTTCTTC. It specifies CASSPRGSSYNEQFF.